The clone carrying this T cell receptor beta chain was seen many times. Its antigen is unknown. The sample comes from a study of regulatory T cells in long-lasting Graves disease. At the level of the study: Persistent cases were those of Graves' disease that involved over 5 years of antithyroid drugs with positive TSH receptor antibodies. Broader study findings: Newly diagnosed patients shared 850 to 1,000 public clonotypes; persistent patients shared a few thousand.

This CDR3 has 17 amino acids. Trimming removed 7 bases at V and 1 base at J, with 23 bases between. Germline lookup yields CDR1 DFQATT and CDR2 SNEGSKA (reference sequence). As for time point: persistent/refractory GD, antithyroid drugs over 5 years with positive TRAb. PBMCs provided the RNA from which the TCR library was made. According to the study, TCR beta libraries were built with iRepertoire HTBI primers and CDR3-region Arm-PCR. MiXCR, applied by TCRdb to the multiplex PCR reads, yields one record per CDR3 protein. The data show roughly 500,000 distinct CDR3 sequences, 22% seen once. Material: peripheral blood mononuclear cells (PBMCs), obtained when the disease was refractory, from a patient treated with antithyroid drugs. This chain connects TRBV20-1 to TRBJ1-5, with D tentatively TRBD1 (6 bases). The clonotype originates from a female donor with Graves disease. CDR3 in DNA: TGCAGTGTCGGGGGCTGGGGGGCAGGGGAAAGCAATCAGCCCCAGCATTTT. It is translated as CSVGGWGAGESNQPQHF.